This T cell receptor beta chain was captured in a study of Ad26.COV2.S vaccination and SARS-CoV-2 variants (dated by TCRdb to the early 2020s). For the study in its entirety: Donors in the vaccine arm were drawn from COV1001, a phase I-IIa trial of Ad26.COV2.S in healthy adults that was multicentre, randomized, double-blind and placebo-controlled. A total of approximately 32 samples were included in the TCR-sequenced set, comprising around 19 Ad26.COV2.S vaccine recipients, 5 placebo recipients and 8 SARS-CoV-2 convalescent individuals. TCRbeta repertoire sequencing served as the tool for gauging how specific and how broad the SARS-CoV-2-reactive T cell receptors were following Ad26.COV2.S vaccination. Trial participants were randomized into five groups of five, in which low-dose or high-dose Ad26.COV2.S was given once or twice, or placebo was given on both occasions. Investigators remained blinded to trial group allocation during experiments and outcome assessment. Ad26.COV2.S was given intramuscularly at 5x10^10 or 1x10^11 viral particles, as a single shot or as two shots 56 days apart.

What this sample's treatment or condition label stands for: 15 to 20 received Ad26.COV2.S at low or high dose, single or two shots; about 5 received placebo; per-sample allocation not given. For vaccine and placebo recipients, the sequenced repertoires came from samples collected on day 63 after the first injection. Between 29 July and 7 August 2020, Cohort 1b enrolled around 25 adults aged 18-55 years at one site in Boston, USA. As a vaccine, Ad26.COV2.S was a replication-incompetent adenovirus type 26 vector that expressed a prefusion-stabilized SARS-CoV-2 spike protein derived from the original Wuhan strain. Reading the germline V gene gives CDR1 MGHDK and CDR2 SYGVNS. Trimmed from V: 2 bases; trimmed from J: 5 bases; junction bases lacking a gene match: 2. The CDR3 contains 13 residues, cysteine and phenylalanine counted. Only the CDR3 DNA stays, 39 bases, in frame from base 1. The immunoSEQ Assay was the method used to sequence TCRbeta CDR3 regions. After extraction, genomic DNA underwent amplification by bias-controlled multiplex PCR, followed by high-throughput sequencing. The source study handled its data this way. To quantify the absolute abundance of every unique TCRbeta CDR3 region, sequences were collapsed and filtered. T cell fraction was estimated by normalizing TCRbeta template counts to usable DNA, with usable DNA measured through amplification of reference genes found in all nucleated cells. Repertoire TCRs were annotated as SARS-CoV-2-specific by exact matching of V gene, CDR3 amino acid sequence and J gene to a known reactive TCR set. The reference SARS-CoV-2 TCR set was derived from MIRA and filtered for enrichment in COVID-19-positive ImmuneCODE repertoires, a step that removed public or cross-reactive TCRs. Based on the MIRA antigens, annotated TCRs were further analysed at the level of specific ORF or position within ORF. Depth was the summed frequency of annotated unique rearrangements, while breadth was defined as annotated unique rearrangements over total unique productive rearrangements. Two-sided Wilcoxon rank-sum tests were applied when comparing TCR breadth between groups. Here the immuneACCESS table is served through TCRdb, limited to in-frame sequences with V and J called. Missing clones are a known gap in these copies; in checked studies unresolved V genes cover under half, and the rest lacks a known reason. Clone size and V and J calls were adopted from that table, with D and trimming inferred from the DNA. This sample is represented by about 680,000 clones; more than 70% of them were singletons. About 1.5% of the sample is taken by the ten largest.

The paper as a whole reports these results and caveats: Higher spike-specific TCR breadth was observed in Ad26.COV2.S recipients than in placebo recipients (P = 0.0014). It was noted by the authors that total T cell responses may have been underestimated by the TCR breadth and depth analyses. After vaccination, spike-specific CD8+ and CD4+ T cell responses were reported to show substantial breadth. The study lacked the statistical power to compare responses across vaccine doses or regimens. Vaccine and placebo recipients had comparable non-spike TCR breadth, which fits with the vaccine containing only spike.

About this clone: Its antigen remains undetermined. No much larger clone exists at a distance of one base, and base qualities are not known.

The receptor chain draws on TRBV25-1 and TRBJ1-2, with 7 bases matching TRBD1. The sequence derives from a person aged 18-60 years who received the Ad26.COV2.S COVID-19 vaccine or a placebo. The specimen was peripheral blood, collected in a trial of Ad26.COV2.S vaccine versus placebo. The CDR3 has the sequence CASSELDRYGYTF. The DNA sequence is as follows: TGTGCCAGCAGTGAACTGGACAGGTATGGCTACACCTTC.